These 10 T cell receptor beta chains share one sample of origin, sequenced in a study of shared clonotypes between healthy human individuals (dated by TCRdb to 2018 to 2020). The library was obtained by the immunoSEQ multiplex PCR assay. Held by TCRdb, this immuneACCESS table contains in-frame sequences only and omits some clones. Under half of the omission traces to an unresolved V gene where checked; the cause of the rest is unknown. Recorded for this sample are about 2.4 million clones; over 85% of them occurred a single time. Around 0.14% of the sample comes from the top ten. The source material was naive CD4+ T cells sorted from blood. In the paper's terms, the cell subset or site label means: CD45RA+ positively selected. These receptors all stem from a man aged 18-30 years in good health.

The chain recombines TRBV7-9 with TRBJ2-5; D is unclear. There are 13 residues in the CDR3. The germline V and J ends were trimmed by 5 bases and 2 bases, with 9 bases remaining between them. The germline CDR1 and CDR2 sequences are SEHNR and FQNEAQ (reference sequence). The CDR3 protein is CASSPLLQETQYF. CDR3 bases: TGTGCCAGCAGCCCCTTGCTACAAGAGACCCAGTACTTC. The complete variable domain, with remaining parts taken from reference TRBV7-9 and TRBJ2-5, reads DTGVSQNPRHKITKRGQNVTFRCDPISEHNRLYWYRQTLGQGPEFLTYFQNEAQLEKSRLLSDRFSAERPKGSFSTLEIQRTEQGDSAMYLCASSPLLQETQYFGPGTRLLVL.

This chain uses TRBV18 with TRBJ1-2, with D maybe TRBD1 (5 bases). With 3 bases removed from V and 6 bases from J, the gap between germline ends came to 17 bases. The CDR3 is 15 residues long. The V gene's germline CDR1 is KGHSH and CDR2 LQKENI. The CDR3 DNA reads as TGTGCCAGCTCACCCCCAATGAGGCAGGGAGATGGCTACACCTTC. It translates to CASSPPMRQGDGYTF.

The sample holds one count of this clone. The chain combines TRBV7-2 with TRBJ2-1; 9 bases line up with TRBD1. After removal of 6 bases from V and 2 bases from J, the junction contained 14 bases not matched to a gene. Germline V lookup: CDR1 SGHTA, CDR2 FQGNSA. CDR3 length: 18 amino acids. CDR3: CASRPRQGGGGAYNEQFF. CDR3 DNA: TGTGCCAGCAGACCCAGACAGGGGGGAGGCGGGGCCTACAATGAGCAGTTCTTC.

A word on this clone: At one end, the junction sequence differs from germline, possibly due to a read error. The V and J genes are TRBV7-7 and TRBJ2-5, with D unclear. CDR3 length: 14 amino acids. The germline V gene encodes CDR1 SSHAT and CDR2 FNYEAQ (reference sequence). This CDR3 is CASSLEPAQETQYF. CDR3 nucleotide sequence: TGTGCTAGCAGCTTAGAGCCTGCGCAAGAGACCCAGTACTTC.

This rearrangement joins TRBV9 to TRBJ1-1, with a possible D match to TRBD1 (5 bases). CDR1 SGDLS and CDR2 YYNGEE come from the germline V gene. The CDR3 is 15 residues long. V was trimmed by 4 bases and J by 3 bases, leaving 16 bases between them. Here the CDR3 reads CASSTARGPDTEAFF. The CDR3, as DNA: TGTGCCAGCAGCACCGCGCGGGGCCCGGACACTGAAGCTTTCTTT. The full variable domain, completed using reference TRBV9 and TRBJ1-1, is DSGVTQTPKHLITATGQRVTLRCSPRSGDLSVYWYQQSLDQGLQFLIQYYNGEERAKGNILERFSAQQFPDLHSELNLSSLELGDSALYFCASSTARGPDTEAFFGQGTRLTVV.

V is TRBV5-1 and J is TRBJ2-4, with 7 bases matching TRBD1. The germline V gene encodes CDR1 SGHRS and CDR2 YFSETQ. V dropped 4 bases and J dropped 3; count of bases not matched to a gene: 13. The CDR3 spans 17 residues. In DNA, the CDR3 is TGCGCCAGCAGCCCCTCGACAGGGAGAGATGGCAAAAACATTCAGTACTTC. The encoded protein is CASSPSTGRDGKNIQYF.

The chain couples TRBV5-5 to TRBJ1-5, with a weak D call TRBD1 (6 bases). V lost 0 bases to trimming and J lost 4 bases, with 17 bases between them. The CDR3 covers 17 residues. Germline values: CDR1 SGHKS, CDR2 YYEKEE (reference sequence). DNA of the CDR3: TGTGCCAGCAGCTTGGATGACGGCAGGGGAGGGAATCAGCCCCAGCATTTT. Protein: CASSLDDGRGGNQPQHF.

This rearrangement joins TRBV2 to TRBJ2-5, with D unclear. The CDR3 contains 14 residues. Germline CDR1 and CDR2: SNHLY and FYNNEI. V was shortened by 3 bases and J by 5 bases, with 13 bases between the two germline ends. DNA of the CDR3: TGTGCCAGCAGTGATTTGGCCGATGGGGAGACCCAGTACTTC. It is translated as CASSDLADGETQYF. Supplemented by reference TRBV2 and TRBJ2-5, the full variable domain reads EPEVTQTPSHQVTQMGQEVILRCVPISNHLYFYWYRQILGQKVEFLVSFYNNEISEKSEIFDDQFSVERPDGSNFTLKIRSTKLEDSAMYFCASSDLADGETQYFGPGTRLLVL.

Points on this clone: Within the sample, other DNA sequences also encode this same CDR3. The chain has TRBV5-1 and TRBJ2-1; tentative D call: TRBD1 (6 bases). This CDR3 comprises 15 residues. Germline CDR1 SGHRS, CDR2 YFSETQ. Trimming left V 2 bases short and J 0 bases short, with 9 bases between. CDR3 bases: TGCGCCAGCAGCTTACAGGGCAGCTCCTACAATGAGCAGTTCTTC. Protein sequence: CASSLQGSSYNEQFF.

The chain joins TRBV28 to TRBJ1-4, with D possibly matching TRBD1 (5 bases). Trimming cost V 2 bases and J 4 bases, with 11 bases left between them. There are 15 residues in the CDR3. Germline CDR1 reads MDHEN; CDR2 reads SYDVKM. This CDR3 is CASSLAGLNNEKLFF. The CDR3 coding sequence is TGTGCCAGCAGTTTAGCAGGGTTGAATAATGAAAAACTGTTTTTT.